The clone carrying this T cell receptor beta chain was seen repeatedly, ten times or more. One entry per CDR3 protein results from TCRdb running MiXCR on the multiplex PCR reads. Here the sample spans around 290,000 distinct CDR3 sequences, 30% being singletons. This entry comes from a study of breast tumors, draining lymph nodes, adjacent tissues. Deletions cut 3 bases from V and 8 bases from J, with 14 bases between. The CDR3 covers 13 residues. Germline V gene lookup returns CDR1 DFQATT and CDR2 SNEGSKA (reference sequence). Breast cancer patients provided tissue from their axillary draining lymph nodes.

Source material: axillary lymph node tissue. This sequence was found in a female donor with breast cancer. Some clones in this sample may be carry-over from other donors' samples. This chain uses TRBV20-1 with TRBJ2-1; TRBD1 or TRBD2 may be the D gene (5 bases each). CDR3 DNA: TGCAGTGCTAGGGGTGGACTCAGGGATGAGCAGTTCTTC. Translation gives CSARGGLRDEQFF.